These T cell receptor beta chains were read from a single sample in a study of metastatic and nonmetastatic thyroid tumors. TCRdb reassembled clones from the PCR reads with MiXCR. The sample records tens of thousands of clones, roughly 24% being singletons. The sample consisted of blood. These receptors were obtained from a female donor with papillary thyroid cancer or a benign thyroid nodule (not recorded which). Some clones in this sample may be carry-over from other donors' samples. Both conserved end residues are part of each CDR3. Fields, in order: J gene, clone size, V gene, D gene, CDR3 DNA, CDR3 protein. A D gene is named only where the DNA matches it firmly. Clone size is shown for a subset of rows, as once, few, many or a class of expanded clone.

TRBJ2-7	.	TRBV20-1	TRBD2	TGCAGTGCTAGAAAGACAGGGGGGACTAGCGGGAGGGTCTACGAGCAGTACTTC	CSARKTGGTSGRVYEQYF
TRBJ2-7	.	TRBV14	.	TGTGCCAGCAGCGGACAGCCTGACTACGTGCAGTACTTC	CASSGQPDYVQYF
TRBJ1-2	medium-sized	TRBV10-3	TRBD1	TGTGCCATCAGCCCCCGACAGGGGGATGGCTACACCTTC	CAISPRQGDGYTF
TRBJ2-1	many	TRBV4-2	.	TGTGCCAGCAGCCAAGATCCGGAGGGGGGATTCGATGAGCAGTTCTTC	CASSQDPEGGFDEQFF
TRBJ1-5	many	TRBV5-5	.	TGTGCCAGCAGCTGGGACTCGGATCAGCCCCAGCATTTT	CASSWDSDQPQHF
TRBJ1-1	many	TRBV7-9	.	TGTGCCAGCAGCTTATTGGCAGGCATCACTGAAGCTTTCTTT	CASSLLAGITEAFF
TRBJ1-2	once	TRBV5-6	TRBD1	TGTGCCAGCAGCTGGGACAGGGAGATTGATGGCTACACCTTC	CASSWDREIDGYTF
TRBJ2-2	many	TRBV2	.	TGTGCCAGCACTAAGACAGACACCGGGGAGCTGTTTTTT	CASTKTDTGELFF
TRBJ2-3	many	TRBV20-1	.	TGCAGTGCTAGGGCGGGACACGGGGAAAGGCGCACAGATACGCAGTATTTT	CSARAGHGERRTDTQYF
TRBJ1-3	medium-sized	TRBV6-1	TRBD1	TGTGCCAGCAGCTGGACAGGGGGGAACACCATATATTTT	CASSWTGGNTIYF